The 4 T cell receptor beta chains listed next were all sequenced from one sample in a study of blood T cell repertoires in COVID-19. Repertoires were generated with immunoSEQ multiplex PCR, while TCRdb's copy carries only in-frame clones and drops some. The sample records approximately 63,000 clones, roughly 88% being singletons. The sequenced sample was peripheral blood. Source of these receptors: a woman aged 80 or over with active COVID-19.

This chain links TRBV6-6 with TRBJ1-1; 8 bases line up with TRBD1. V lost 5 bases and J lost 0; bases outside the gene matches: 8. CDR1 is MNHNY, CDR2 SVGAGI, per germline (reference sequence). The CDR3 is 16 amino acids. The CDR3 bases are TGTGCCAGCAGTCACACACGGACAGGGATGAACACTGAAGCTTTCTTT. Translated: CASSHTRTGMNTEAFF.

V is TRBV7-8 and J is TRBJ1-1; D might be TRBD1 (6 bases). Germline V lookup: CDR1 SGHVS, CDR2 FQNEAQ. Trimming cost V 2 bases and J 1 base, with 17 bases left between them. This CDR3 has 17 residues. The CDR3 DNA follows: TGTGCCAGCAGCTTAATCTACAGGGACGAGGAGAACACTGAAGCTTTCTTT. The encoded protein is CASSLIYRDEENTEAFF.

The J gene is TRBJ2-3, the V gene TRBV6-5; the D gene is possibly TRBD2 (5 bases). Trimming took off 2 bases at V and 6 bases at J, with 6 bases between the two ends. CDR3 size: 12 residues. Germline lookup yields CDR1 MNHEY and CDR2 SVGAGI. The CDR3 sequence is CASSYREDTQYF. In DNA form, the CDR3 reads TGTGCCAGCAGTTACAGGGAGGATACGCAGTATTTT.

This chain joins TRBV7-6 and TRBJ1-3, with TRBD1 matching 9 bases. Germline V gives CDR1 SGHVS, CDR2 FNYEAQ. V shed 4 bases and J 7 bases; nucleotides not matched to a gene: 11. This CDR3 is built from 16 residues. In nucleotides, the CDR3 is TGTGCCAGCAGCTCTGGAATCCGGGACAGGGTTAACACCATATATTTT. Protein product: CASSSGIRDRVNTIYF.